This entry concerns a single T cell receptor (beta chain). The sample originates from a study of cytomegalovirus exposure and HLA in healthy donors. Assay: immunoSEQ multiplex PCR; the TCRdb copy retains only in-frame clones and omits some. The sample has 120,000 or so clones; around 90% are singletons. Per the germline V gene, CDR1 is MDHEN and CDR2 is SYDVKM. The CDR3 runs to 14 residues. J lost 2 bases, V lost 10 bases, and 7 bases had no gene match. The genes are TRBV28 and TRBJ2-7; 11 bases are shared with TRBD2. The receptor comes from a woman between 18 and 30 years old in good health and CMV-seronegative. The sequencing sample was made of PBMCs. CDR3 region: CATQGLADPYEQYF. CDR3 nucleotides: TGTGCCACCCAGGGACTAGCGGACCCCTACGAGCAGTACTTC.